Presented here are 12 T cell receptor beta chains from one specimen sequenced in a study of T cells in narcolepsy. TCRdb's table, derived via immunoSEQ multiplex PCR, lists solely in-frame clones and lacks some. Counted here are 27,000 or so clones, 87% occurring once; the ten biggest clones make up approximately 0.89%. Source material: memory (CD45RA-) CD4+ T cells from blood. These receptors were collected from a human donor in good health.

This clone was picked up a small number of times. The V and J genes are TRBV30 and TRBJ1-4; the D gene is possibly TRBD1 (5 bases). The ends were cut back, 6 bases at V and 5 bases at J, with 16 bases in the middle. Germline V gives CDR1 GTSNPN, CDR2 SVGIG (reference sequence). This CDR3 spans 14 amino acids. The CDR3 sequence: CACYPQVVNEKLFF. CDR3 nucleotides: TGTGCCTGCTACCCACAGGTTGTAAATGAAAAACTGTTTTTT.

The chain has TRBV18 and TRBJ1-1; D gene ambiguous. The germline CDR1 and CDR2 sequences are KGHSH and LQKENI. V dropped 4 bases and J dropped 1 base, with 13 bases sitting between them. The CDR3 totals 15 residues. This CDR3 is CASSLKGYSNTEAFF. CDR3 sequence (DNA): TGTGCCAGCTCACTCAAGGGTTACTCGAACACTGAAGCTTTCTTT. The full variable domain, with the rest looked up from reference TRBV18 and TRBJ1-1, is NAGVMQNPRHLVRRRGQEARLRCSPMKGHSHVYWYRQLPEEGLKFMVYLQKENIIDESGMPKERFSAEFPKEGPSILRIQQVVRGDSAAYFCASSLKGYSNTEAFFGQGTRLTVV.

The chain's CDR3 is CASSLDLGVGELFF. In DNA, the CDR3 is TGTGCCAGCAGCTTAGACCTAGGGGTCGGGGAGCTGTTTTTT. This chain joins TRBV7-9 and TRBJ2-2, with D possibly matching TRBD1 (5 bases). The germline V and J ends were trimmed by 1 base and 7 bases, with 10 bases remaining between them. The length of the CDR3 is 14 residues. Germline-derived CDR1 and CDR2 are SEHNR and FQNEAQ (reference sequence).

CDR3 amino acids: CASSEAFTSNQPQHF. CDR3 bases: TGTGCCAGCAGTGAAGCATTTACGAGCAATCAGCCCCAGCATTTT. The chain couples TRBV2 to TRBJ1-5; the D is unclear. The V end was cut by 0 bases, the J end by 1 base, with 7 bases between. The germline V gene encodes CDR1 SNHLY and CDR2 FYNNEI. This CDR3 contains 15 residues.

The CDR3 coding sequence is TGTGCCAGCAGTTTAGCCCAGTATGGCTACACCTTC. As protein: CASSLAQYGYTF. The V gene is TRBV28, the J gene TRBJ1-2; the D is unclear. CDR1 is MDHEN and CDR2 is SYDVKM in the germline V gene. The CDR3 has 12 amino acids. The germline V and J ends were trimmed by 2 bases and 5 bases, with 6 bases remaining between them.

This chain joins TRBV27 and TRBJ2-1; 12 nucleotides agree with TRBD2. The CDR3 is made up of 15 amino acids. The V segment lost 6 bases and the J segment 7 bases; nucleotides outside the gene matches: 7. CDR1 MNHEY and CDR2 SMNVEV come from the germline V gene (reference sequence). Here the CDR3 reads CASRPSGGARNEQFF. The CDR3 DNA sequence: TGTGCCAGCAGACCTAGCGGGGGGGCGCGAAATGAGCAGTTCTTC.

The chain employs TRBV5-5 and TRBJ1-2, with 8 nucleotides matching TRBD1. The CDR3 sequence is 13 residues long. CDR1 and CDR2 (germline): SGHKS, YYEKEE (reference sequence). V lost 0 bases and J lost 8; bases outside the gene matches: 3. The CDR3 loop reads CASSLETGDGYTF. The CDR3 DNA reads as TGTGCCAGCAGCTTGGAGACAGGGGACGGCTACACCTTC.

The chain recombines TRBV28 with TRBJ2-7; a possible D gene is TRBD2 (5 bases). With 7 bases removed from V and 5 bases from J, the gap between germline ends came to 18 bases. CDR3 length: 14 residues. Germline-derived CDR1 and CDR2 are MDHEN and SYDVKM. This chain's CDR3 is CASISEGDVHEQYF. CDR3 coding DNA: TGTGCCAGCATCTCAGAGGGAGATGTCCACGAGCAGTACTTC.

The chain couples TRBV9 to TRBJ2-1; D might be TRBD2 (5 bases). Germline CDR1 reads SGDLS; CDR2 reads YYNGEE. V was trimmed by 3 bases and J by 5 bases, leaving 12 bases between them. The length of the CDR3 is 14 residues. CDR3 residues: CASSARTVNNEQFF. CDR3 sequence (DNA): TGTGCCAGCAGCGCTAGGACTGTAAACAATGAGCAGTTCTTC.

V is TRBV7-3 and J is TRBJ1-3; unclear D gene. From germline, CDR1 is SGHTA and CDR2 FQGTGA. V lost 2 bases and J lost 4, with 3 bases in between. The CDR3 sequence is 12 residues long. Here the CDR3 DNA reads TGTGCCAGCAGCTTACCGGGAAACACCATATATTTT. Residues: CASSLPGNTIYF.

The rearrangement joins TRBV7-3 to TRBJ2-1; 8 bases align to TRBD2. The germline gives CDR1 SGHTA, CDR2 FQGTGA. CDR3 length: 16 residues. The junction had 5 bases not matched to a gene; V was cut back by 1 base and J by 3 bases. The CDR3 DNA reads as TGTGCCAGCAGCTTAAACGCGGGGGGAAACTACAATGAGCAGTTCTTC. It specifies CASSLNAGGNYNEQFF. Using reference TRBV7-3 and TRBJ2-1 for the parts outside the CDR3, the full variable domain is GAGVSQTPSNKVTEKGKYVELRCDPISGHTALYWYRQSLGQGPEFLIYFQGTGAADDSGLPNDRFFAVRPEGSVSTLKIQRTERGDSAVYLCASSLNAGGNYNEQFFGPGTRLTVL.

V usage is TRBV7-8 and J usage is TRBJ1-5, with 11 bases lining up with TRBD1. J was trimmed by 1 base and V by 4 bases; bases with no gene match: 3. Germline CDR1 reads SGHVS; CDR2 reads FQNEAQ. The CDR3 has 16 residues. The CDR3 is CASSSGQGASNQPQHF. The CDR3 DNA reads as TGTGCCAGCAGCTCCGGACAGGGGGCAAGCAATCAGCCCCAGCATTTT.